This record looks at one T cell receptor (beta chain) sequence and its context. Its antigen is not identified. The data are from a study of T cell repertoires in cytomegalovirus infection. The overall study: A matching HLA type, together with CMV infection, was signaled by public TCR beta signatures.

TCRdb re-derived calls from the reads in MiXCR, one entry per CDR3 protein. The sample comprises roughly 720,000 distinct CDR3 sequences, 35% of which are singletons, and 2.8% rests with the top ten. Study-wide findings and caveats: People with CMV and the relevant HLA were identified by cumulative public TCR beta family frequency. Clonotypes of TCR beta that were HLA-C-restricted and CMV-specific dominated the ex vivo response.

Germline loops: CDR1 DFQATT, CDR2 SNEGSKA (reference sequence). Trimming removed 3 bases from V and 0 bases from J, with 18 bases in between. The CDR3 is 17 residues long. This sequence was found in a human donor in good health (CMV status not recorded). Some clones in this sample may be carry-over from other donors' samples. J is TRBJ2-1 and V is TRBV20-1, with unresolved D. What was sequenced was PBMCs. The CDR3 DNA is TGCAGTGCTAGGACGGCCGATTTGTCAGCCTCCTACAATGAGCAGTTCTTC. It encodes CSARTADLSASYNEQFF.